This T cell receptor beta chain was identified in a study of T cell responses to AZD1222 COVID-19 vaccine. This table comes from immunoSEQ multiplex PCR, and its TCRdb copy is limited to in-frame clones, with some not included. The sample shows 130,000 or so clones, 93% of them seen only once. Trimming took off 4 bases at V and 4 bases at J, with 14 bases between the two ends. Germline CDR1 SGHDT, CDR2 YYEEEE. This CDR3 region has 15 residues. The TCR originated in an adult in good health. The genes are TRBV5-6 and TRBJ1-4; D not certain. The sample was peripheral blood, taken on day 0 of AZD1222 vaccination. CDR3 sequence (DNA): TGTGCCAGCAGCGCTACCAGTAGGGATAATGAAAAACTGTTTTTT. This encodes CASSATSRDNEKLFF.